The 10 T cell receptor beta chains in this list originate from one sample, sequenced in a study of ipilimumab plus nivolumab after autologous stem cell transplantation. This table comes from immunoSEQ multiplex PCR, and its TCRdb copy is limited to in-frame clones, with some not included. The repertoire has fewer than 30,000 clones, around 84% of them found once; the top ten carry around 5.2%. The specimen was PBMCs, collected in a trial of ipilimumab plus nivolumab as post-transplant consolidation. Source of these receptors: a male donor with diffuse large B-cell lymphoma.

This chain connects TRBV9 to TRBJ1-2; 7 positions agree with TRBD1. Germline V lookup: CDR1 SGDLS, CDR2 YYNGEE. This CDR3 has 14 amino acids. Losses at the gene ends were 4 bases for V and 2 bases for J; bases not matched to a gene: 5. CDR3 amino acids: CASSLRDSNYGYTF. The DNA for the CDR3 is TGTGCCAGCAGCCTTAGGGACAGCAACTATGGCTACACCTTC.

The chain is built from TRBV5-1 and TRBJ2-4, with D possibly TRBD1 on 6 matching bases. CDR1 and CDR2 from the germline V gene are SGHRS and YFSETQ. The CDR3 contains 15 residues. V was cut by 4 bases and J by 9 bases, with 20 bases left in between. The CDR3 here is CASSPWDTSAGIQYF. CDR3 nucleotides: TGCGCCAGCAGCCCCTGGGACACTTCCGCGGGCATTCAGTACTTC.

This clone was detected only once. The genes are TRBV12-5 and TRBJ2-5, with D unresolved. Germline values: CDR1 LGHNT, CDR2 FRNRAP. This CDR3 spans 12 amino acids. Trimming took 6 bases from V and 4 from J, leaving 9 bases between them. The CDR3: CASGPIPETQYF. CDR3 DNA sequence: TGTGCTAGTGGCCCCATACCAGAGACCCAGTACTTC.

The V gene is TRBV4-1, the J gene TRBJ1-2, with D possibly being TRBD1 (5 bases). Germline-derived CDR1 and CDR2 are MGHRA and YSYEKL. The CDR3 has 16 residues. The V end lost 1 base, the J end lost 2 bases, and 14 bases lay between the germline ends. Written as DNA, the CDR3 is TGCGCCAGCAGCCAAGCCCAGGGTAGGCAAAACTATGGCTACACCTTC. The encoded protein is CASSQAQGRQNYGYTF.

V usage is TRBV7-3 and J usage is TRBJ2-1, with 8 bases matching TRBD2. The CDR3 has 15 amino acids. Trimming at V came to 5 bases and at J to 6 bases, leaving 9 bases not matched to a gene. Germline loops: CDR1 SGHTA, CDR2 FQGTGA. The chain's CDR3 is CASSPPTGGPNEQFF. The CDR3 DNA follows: TGTGCCAGCAGCCCTCCAACGGGGGGGCCCAATGAGCAGTTCTTC.

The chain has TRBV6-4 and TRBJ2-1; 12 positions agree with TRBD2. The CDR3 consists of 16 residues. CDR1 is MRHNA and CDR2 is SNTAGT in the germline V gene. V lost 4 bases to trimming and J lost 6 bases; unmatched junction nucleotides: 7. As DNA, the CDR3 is TGTGCCAGCAGTGCCCTGACTAGCGGGGGCAGCAATGAGCAGTTCTTC. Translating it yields CASSALTSGGSNEQFF.

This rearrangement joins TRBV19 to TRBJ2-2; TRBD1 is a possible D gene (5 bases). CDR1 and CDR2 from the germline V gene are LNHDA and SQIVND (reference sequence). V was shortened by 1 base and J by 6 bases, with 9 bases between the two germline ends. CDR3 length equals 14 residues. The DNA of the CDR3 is TGTGCCAGTAGTATAGGGGGCTCGGCCGGGGAGCTGTTTTTT. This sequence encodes CASSIGGSAGELFF.

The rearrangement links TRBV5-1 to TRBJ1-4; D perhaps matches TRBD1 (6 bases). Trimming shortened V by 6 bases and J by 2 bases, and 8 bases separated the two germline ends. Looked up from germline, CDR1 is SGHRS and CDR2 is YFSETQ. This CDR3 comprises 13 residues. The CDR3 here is CASNQGTNEKLFF. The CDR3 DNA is TGCGCCAGCAATCAGGGGACTAATGAAAAACTGTTTTTT.

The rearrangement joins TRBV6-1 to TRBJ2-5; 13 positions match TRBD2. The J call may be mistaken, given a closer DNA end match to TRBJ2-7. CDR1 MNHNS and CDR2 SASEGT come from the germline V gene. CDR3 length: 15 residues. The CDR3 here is CASSARLAGGYEQYF. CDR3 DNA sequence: TGTGCCAGCAGTGCCCGACTAGCGGGGGGCTACGAGCAGTACTTC.

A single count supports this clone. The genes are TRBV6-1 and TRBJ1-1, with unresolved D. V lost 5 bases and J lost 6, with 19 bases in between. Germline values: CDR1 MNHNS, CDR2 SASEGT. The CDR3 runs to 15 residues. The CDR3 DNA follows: TGTGCCAGCAGTATGGACGGTCGGTCCGGGGCTGAAGCTTTCTTT. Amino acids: CASSMDGRSGAEAFF.